These T cell receptor beta chains were read from a single sample in a study of T cell changes during pregnancy in multiple sclerosis. The table came from immunoSEQ multiplex PCR; TCRdb's copy has only in-frame clones and leaves some out. The sample has roughly 53,000 clones, 90% seen once; the top ten hold approximately 3%. The source material was CD8+ T cells from peripheral blood mononuclear cells, sampled before pregnancy. All receptors come from a female donor with multiple sclerosis, enrolled in a pregnancy study. CDR3s include the opening cysteine and the closing phenylalanine or tryptophan. A D gene is named only where the DNA matches it firmly. For some rows the clone size is stated as once, few or many, or as a class when expanded; others skip it.

J: TRBJ1-2
V: TRBV7-9
size: -
D: -
CDR3: CASSIPTGTYGYTF
DNA: TGTGCCAGCAGCATACCTACAGGTACCTATGGCTACACCTTC

J: TRBJ2-3
V: TRBV13
size: -
D: -
CDR3: CASSLRGMVTTDTQYF
DNA: TGTGCCAGCAGCCTCAGGGGCATGGTCACAACAGATACGCAGTATTTT

J: TRBJ2-7
V: TRBV11-2
size: -
D: -
CDR3: CASSLAGGSGNEQYF
DNA: TGTGCCAGCAGCTTAGCAGGTGGTAGTGGTAACGAGCAGTACTTC

J: TRBJ1-2
V: TRBV13
size: -
D: TRBD1
CDR3: CASSLGRDSYGYTF
DNA: TGTGCCAGCAGCTTAGGCCGGGACAGCTATGGCTACACCTTC

J: TRBJ2-3
V: TRBV6-4
size: few
D: -
CDR3: CASSDSATDTQYF
DNA: TGTGCCAGCAGTGACTCGGCCACAGATACGCAGTATTTT

J: TRBJ1-3
V: TRBV9
size: -
D: -
CDR3: CASSVAGLTGNTIYF
DNA: TGTGCCAGCAGCGTAGCAGGGCTAACTGGAAACACCATATATTTT

J: TRBJ2-7
V: TRBV19
size: -
D: TRBD1
CDR3: CASSIWDSSYEQYF
DNA: TGTGCCAGTAGTATATGGGACAGCTCCTACGAGCAGTACTTC

J: TRBJ2-7
V: TRBV9
size: -
D: TRBD1
CDR3: CASSEGQGFSYEQYF
DNA: TGTGCCAGCAGCGAGGGACAGGGGTTCTCCTACGAGCAGTACTTC

J: TRBJ2-3
V: TRBV25-1
size: -
D: -
CDR3: CASRPQDSPYTDTQYF
DNA: TGTGCCAGCAGACCCCAGGACAGTCCTTACACAGATACGCAGTATTTT

J: TRBJ2-1
V: TRBV12-1
size: -
D: -
CDR3: CASSFGLAGGQGSYNEQFF
DNA: TGTGCCAGCAGCTTTGGACTAGCGGGGGGGCAAGGGTCCTACAATGAGCAGTTCTTC

J: TRBJ1-1
V: TRBV4-3
size: -
D: -
CDR3: CASSQTGPSTEAFF
DNA: TGCGCCAGCAGCCAGACAGGTCCCTCCACTGAAGCTTTCTTT

J: TRBJ1-5
V: TRBV11-2
size: -
D: TRBD1
CDR3: CASSFRDRGEQPQHF
DNA: TGTGCCAGCAGCTTCCGAGACAGGGGGGAACAGCCCCAGCATTTT

J: TRBJ2-1
V: TRBV9
size: -
D: -
CDR3: CASDGGGQGTNEQFF
DNA: TGTGCCAGCGACGGGGGGGGACAGGGTACCAATGAGCAGTTCTTC

J: TRBJ1-6
V: TRBV21-1
size: -
D: -
CDR3: CARPGKGRAGFSYNSPLHF
DNA: TGTGCGAGGCCCGGCAAAGGGAGGGCCGGCTTTTCCTATAATTCACCCCTCCACTTT

J: TRBJ2-7
V: TRBV13
size: -
D: TRBD1
CDR3: CASSLLQGATYEQYF
DNA: TGTGCCAGCAGCTTACTACAGGGGGCTACCTACGAGCAGTACTTC

J: TRBJ2-5
V: TRBV11-1
size: -
D: -
CDR3: CASSPQEETQYF
DNA: TGTGCCAGCAGCCCACAGGAAGAGACCCAGTACTTC

J: TRBJ2-1
V: TRBV30
size: few
D: -
CDR3: CAWSQGRDEQFF
DNA: TGTGCCTGGTCACAGGGTAGGGATGAGCAGTTCTTC

J: TRBJ1-3
V: TRBV21-1
size: -
D: -
CDR3: CASSKGQGFGNTIYF
DNA: TGTGCCAGCAGCAAGGGTCAGGGCTTTGGAAACACCATATATTTT

J: TRBJ1-3
V: TRBV5-6
size: -
D: TRBD1
CDR3: CASSSWNRGPFSGNTIYF
DNA: TGTGCCAGCAGCTCATGGAACAGGGGGCCCTTCTCTGGAAACACCATATATTTT

J: TRBJ1-2
V: TRBV5-6
size: -
D: -
CDR3: CASSPSPGRINYGYTF
DNA: TGTGCCAGCAGCCCCTCCCCAGGGCGGATTAACTATGGCTACACCTTC

J: TRBJ2-3
V: TRBV4-1
size: once
D: -
CDR3: CASSQAGPAGDTQYF
DNA: TGCGCCAGCAGCCAAGCTGGTCCGGCGGGGGATACGCAGTATTTT

J: TRBJ1-5
V: TRBV4-1
size: -
D: TRBD1
CDR3: CASSQEQGPGGSNQPQHF
DNA: TGCGCCAGCAGCCAAGAACAGGGGCCCGGAGGCAGCAATCAGCCCCAGCATTTT

J: TRBJ1-3
V: TRBV9
size: -
D: TRBD1
CDR3: CASSAGTGGLSSGNTIYF
DNA: TGTGCCAGCAGCGCAGGGACAGGGGGCCTTTCCTCTGGAAACACCATATATTTT

J: TRBJ2-1
V: TRBV7-3
size: -
D: -
CDR3: CASSYATPVVRSYNEQFF
DNA: TGTGCCAGCAGCTACGCCACCCCGGTCGTGAGGTCCTACAATGAGCAGTTCTTC

J: TRBJ2-2
V: TRBV10-1
size: -
D: TRBD1
CDR3: CASSEPDREQVGAELFF
DNA: TGCGCCAGCAGTGAGCCGGACAGGGAGCAGGTAGGTGCGGAGCTGTTTTTT

J: TRBJ1-2
V: TRBV29-1
size: once
D: TRBD1
CDR3: CSVADRVGGYTF
DNA: TGCAGCGTCGCAGACAGGGTAGGCGGCTACACCTTC

J: TRBJ1-2
V: TRBV5-6
size: -
D: -
CDR3: CASGAGSYGYTF
DNA: TGTGCCAGCGGGGCGGGGAGCTATGGCTACACCTTC

J: TRBJ1-1
V: TRBV7-6
size: -
D: TRBD1
CDR3: CASSSGGQNTEAFF
DNA: TGTGCCAGCAGCTCAGGGGGCCAGAACACTGAAGCTTTCTTT